This entry features one T cell receptor beta chain sequence. This entry is derived from a study of blood T cell repertoires in COVID-19. Assay: immunoSEQ multiplex PCR; the TCRdb copy retains only in-frame clones and omits some. The sample consists of some 150,000 clones, around 87% of them appearing once. Germline CDR1 and CDR2: SNHLY and FYNNEI. V was trimmed by 5 bases and J by 9 bases, leaving 16 bases between them. The CDR3 contains 13 residues. The rearrangement uses TRBV2 and TRBJ1-2, with D unresolved. The clonotype originates from a man aged 18 to 30 with active or convalescent COVID-19. Sample: peripheral blood. In DNA form, the CDR3 reads TGTGCCAGCAGTCCTATGAGGGAGTTGCGCTACACCTTC. Encoded protein: CASSPMRELRYTF.